This T cell receptor beta chain stems from a study of post-analysis software for immune sequencing data. As for this clonotype: Its antigen is undetermined.

Study-wide results and caveats: In multiple sclerosis, normalized Chao1 diversity was significantly below that of controls.

Unique-molecular-identifier-tagged TCR beta cDNA libraries were used. T cells numbering about 0.85 to 11 million yielded cDNA molecules that totaled roughly 500,000. TCRdb reprocessed the PCR reads with MiXCR, giving one entry per CDR3 protein. This sample has some 700,000 distinct CDR3 sequences, with approximately 59% found just once. The specimen sequenced was blood. This clonotype originated in a girl under 10 years old with multiple sclerosis.

The CDR3 sequence: CASHEQGASYNEQFF. The CDR3, as DNA: TGCGCCAGCCACGAACAGGGGGCATCCTACAATGAGCAGTTCTTC. V usage is TRBV5-1 and J usage is TRBJ2-1, with 9 positions matching TRBD1. Germline V gene sequence: CDR1 SGHRS, CDR2 YFSETQ. This CDR3 spans 15 amino acids. The V gene end was trimmed by 7 bases and the J gene end by 1 base; junction bases not matched to a gene: 6. Variable domain in full (rest from reference TRBV5-1 and TRBJ2-1): KAGVTQTPRYLIKTRGQQVTLSCSPISGHRSVSWYQQTPGQGLQFLFEYFSETQRNKGNFPGRFSGRQFSNSRSEMNVSTLELGDSALYLCASHEQGASYNEQFFGPGTRLTVL.